The clone carrying this T cell receptor beta chain appeared a few times. Its antigen is still unknown. This entry is derived from a study of T cell repertoires in cytomegalovirus infection. The study, taken as a whole, reports: Of the TCR beta families, the public ones yielded a cumulative frequency that identified carriers of CMV plus the relevant HLA.

V gave up 1 base and J gave up 7 bases; unmatched junction bases: 6. This CDR3 is 15 amino acids long. CDR1 is SGHTA and CDR2 is FQGNSA in the germline V gene. TCRdb re-called the reads with MiXCR, one entry per CDR3 protein. The data contain about 110,000 distinct CDR3 sequences, 10% of them singletons. The specimen was PBMCs, sequenced either directly or after in vitro stimulation (not recorded which). This sequence originates from a human donor in good health (CMV status not recorded). Some clones in this sample may be carry-over from other donors' samples. The gene calls are TRBV7-2 and TRBJ1-5; 8 bases map to TRBD1. CDR3 nucleotides: TGTGCCAGCAGCTTAGTCTCAGGGGGCGGACAGCCCCAGCATTTT. It specifies CASSLVSGGGQPQHF.